This T cell receptor beta chain came from a study of beta chain features in type 1 diabetes (dated by TCRdb to the late 2010s). In the study overall: Mean age, gender distribution, total cell number and subset yield were not different between patients and healthy donors. Across all samples, about 110 million sorted cells were examined, and cell number per subset correlated strongly with RNA yield. In the study, TCRB repertoires of sorted circulating CD4+ T cell subsets from recently diagnosed type 1 diabetes patients were compared with those of matched healthy donors. Naive and central memory subsets were obtained from all 30 or so donors, but regulatory and stem cell-like memory subsets were isolated from only 8 patients and roughly 8 healthy donors.

What the authors observed across the whole study: Because the HLA sub-analyses included only small numbers of individuals, any influence of HLA type on TCRB rearrangement was left unresolved. Shorter templates might be favored by PCR, yet because patient and control samples were amplified and corrected together, any such skew would affect both groups equally. At VDJ recombination sites, type 1 diabetes patients had fewer insertions and more deleted nucleotides, which implies abnormalities in thymic rearrangement. Sequencing cDNA rather than genomic DNA could over-represent highly expressing activated cells, although activation and CD3 levels did not differ between groups. Type 1 diabetes patients showed a moderate but significant shortening of TCRB CDR3 length in all four CD4+ subsets. The naive, central memory and regulatory TCRB repertoires appeared to resemble one another more closely among patients than among healthy donors.

As to this clone: No cognate antigen has been identified for it. The input lacks base qualities; no much larger clone sits a single base away.

The entire isolated RNA was reverse transcribed using the High Capacity cDNA Reverse Transcription Kit, and thus expressed TCRB transcripts were sequenced. Deep immunoSEQ sequencing was performed on naive, central memory and regulatory T cell samples, with an average of roughly 3.5 million total reads per sample. Sorted cells were lysed in RLT buffer and RNA was extracted with DNase-treated RNeasy Micro or Mini kits, depending on cell number. To prevent cross-contamination, every cell subset was processed on its own, while patient and healthy donor samples were processed together. The immunoSEQ multiplex PCR was used to amplify TCRB sequences from cDNA, generating 87-bp fragments that spanned the CDR3 region. Amplicons were sequenced on the Illumina HiSeq platform. As for the original processing: Synthetic template baselines were used to correct PCR bias computationally, reads within Hamming distance 2 were collapsed, and singletons that could not be merged were discarded. Reads were aligned to IMGT to assign V, D and J genes, CDR3 length, and insertions or deletions at six rearrangement sites. Clonotype counts were normalized to sorted cell number within each subset before computing true diversity and Gini coefficients with the tcR R package. Repertoire sharing was quantified using the overlap coefficient calculated on TCRB nucleotide sequences. As a proxy for the pre-selection repertoire, out-of-frame TCRB sequences from naive cells were analyzed. The table comes from immuneACCESS by way of TCRdb, which keeps in-frame sequences with V and J called. Part of the clones is missing from these tables; in studies checked, under half for an unresolved V gene and the rest for unknown reasons. Clone size and the V and J calls come from that table; the DNA yielded D and trimming. This sample has about 660,000 clones in its table, and over 13% of those were observed once. 0.03% to 0.04% of the sample goes to the ten largest clones.

Relative to germline, V is 4 bases shorter and J is 0 bases shorter, with 14 bases between their ends. CDR1 and CDR2 are drawn from the germline V gene: SGHRS, YFSETQ. The CDR3 sequence holds 15 residues, the cysteine and phenylalanine included. Just the 45-base CDR3 DNA is kept, in frame starting at base 1. A single peripheral blood draw of about 116 mL on average was collected from each donor into heparinised tubes. A BD FACSAria II and a panel including CD45RO, CCR7, CD25, CD127, CD95 and CD27 were used to sort naive, central memory, regulatory and stem cell-like memory CD4+ T cells. All sorted populations exceeded 98% purity. Right away, PBMCs were isolated by Lymphoprep density gradient centrifugation and were stained directly, with no culture step. To minimize batch effects, samples were stained and sorted in pairs, one healthy donor with one patient per experiment.

The rearrangement combines TRBV5-1 with TRBJ2-7; TRBD1 is perhaps the D gene, given 5 matching bases. The sequenced sample was naive CD4+ T cells from blood. The meaning of the sample's cell subset or site label: true naive CD4+ T cells. This sequence originates from a man aged 18 to 30 with type 1 diabetes. The sequence in DNA is TGCGCCAGCAGCCGGACACCTATCTCCTCCTACGAGCAGTACTTC. Translated, this is CASSRTPISSYEQYF.